The 22 T cell receptor beta chains below were found in one sample sequenced in a study of OX40 agonist ivuxolimab in advanced cancers. The repertoire was sequenced with immunoSEQ multiplex PCR; TCRdb's copy has only in-frame clones and lacks some. The profile covers about 150,000 clones, with approximately 94% appearing a single time and around 0.31% taken by the ten largest. Here the sequenced sample was CD4+ or CD8+ T cells sorted from blood, taken in a trial of the OX40 agonist ivuxolimab. Receptors originate from an adult with an advanced solid tumor such as melanoma, head and neck, liver or kidney cancer.

The V call is TRBV7-2, the J call TRBJ2-3; D call uncertain. This CDR3 region has 14 residues. Trimming took 5 bases from V and 6 from J, leaving 15 bases between them. Per the germline V gene, CDR1 is SGHTA and CDR2 is FQGNSA. The CDR3 protein is CASSPSWGSDTQYF. The CDR3 nucleotides read TGTGCCAGCAGCCCATCGTGGGGAAGCGATACGCAGTATTTT.

The chain couples TRBV27 to TRBJ2-2; 9 bases match TRBD1. CDR1 and CDR2 from the germline V gene are MNHEY and SMNVEV (reference sequence). The CDR3 covers 15 residues. The J segment lost 5 bases and the V segment lost 6 bases, leaving 7 bases of the junction unmatched. In DNA form, the CDR3 reads TGTGCCAGCAGCACCGGGACAGGGTGGACCGGGGAGCTGTTTTTT. It yields the protein CASSTGTGWTGELFF.

The chain is built from TRBV4-3 and TRBJ1-5, with D unresolved. The CDR3 length is 13 residues. The V gene lost 0 bases and the J gene lost 4 bases, with 4 bases spanning the gap. The V gene's germline CDR1 is LGHNA and CDR2 YSLEER. CDR3 sequence (DNA): TGCGCCAGCAGCCAAGATGAGAATCAGCCCCAGCATTTT. It translates to CASSQDENQPQHF.

The chain recombines TRBV19 with TRBJ2-3; 8 positions match TRBD2. The V and J ends lost 6 bases and 4 bases, in that order; junction bases with no gene match: 9. CDR1 and CDR2 from the germline V gene are LNHDA and SQIVND (reference sequence). The CDR3 contains 15 residues. CDR3 region: CASSRAGGFSDTQYF. CDR3 sequence (DNA): TGTGCCAGTAGCCGGGCGGGAGGATTCTCAGATACGCAGTATTTT. Looking up the rest from reference TRBV19 and TRBJ2-3 gives the full variable domain: DGGITQSPKYLFRKEGQNVTLSCEQNLNHDAMYWYRQDPGQGLRLIYYSQIVNDFQKGDIAEGYSVSREKKESFPLTVTSAQKNPTAFYLCASSRAGGFSDTQYFGPGTRLTVL.

The rearrangement uses TRBV5-4 and TRBJ2-7; 8 positions match TRBD2. The CDR3 runs 14 residues. CDR1 is SGHNT and CDR2 is YYREEE in the germline V gene (reference sequence). The junction had 5 bases not matched to a gene; V was cut back by 0 bases and J by 6 bases. This CDR3 reads CASSLGGLAGEQYF. CDR3 sequence (DNA): TGTGCCAGCAGCTTGGGCGGACTAGCAGGCGAGCAGTACTTC.

The rearrangement links TRBV28 to TRBJ2-4; D call uncertain. The CDR3 runs to 15 residues. The germline CDR1 and CDR2 sequences are MDHEN and SYDVKM. V lost 4 bases, J lost 1 base, and 11 bases lay in between. The CDR3 nucleotides read TGTGCCAGCAGTTCGACCCCTGGGGCCAAAAACATTCAGTACTTC. This gives the protein CASSSTPGAKNIQYF. Variable domain in full (rest from reference TRBV28 and TRBJ2-4): DVKVTQSSRYLVKRTGEKVFLECVQDMDHENMFWYRQDPGLGLRLIYFSYDVKMKEKGDIPEGYSVSREKKERFSLILESASTNQTSMYLCASSSTPGAKNIQYFGAGTRLSVL.

This chain uses TRBV7-8 with TRBJ2-5; the match to TRBD1 covers 8 bases. V trimming: 7 bases; J trimming: 2 bases; junction bases outside the gene matches: 3. This CDR3 comprises 13 residues. Germline CDR1 and CDR2: SGHVS and FQNEAQ. The chain's CDR3 is CASTRDRQETQYF. In DNA, the CDR3 is TGTGCCAGCACCCGGGACAGGCAAGAGACCCAGTACTTC.

The rearrangement joins TRBV27 to TRBJ2-1, with D perhaps matching TRBD1 (6 bases). V lost 6 bases and J 1 base, leaving 16 bases between the germline ends. The CDR3 is 16 amino acids. In germline, CDR1 is MNHEY, CDR2 SMNVEV (reference sequence). The CDR3 protein is CASRPKQGMSYNEQFF. Here the CDR3 DNA reads TGTGCCAGCAGGCCAAAACAGGGAATGTCCTACAATGAGCAGTTCTTC.

The chain employs TRBV5-1 and TRBJ2-1; TRBD2 aligns across 15 bases. Trimming removed 4 bases from V and 0 bases from J; junction bases left unmatched: 8. CDR3 size: 19 residues. Per the germline V gene, CDR1 is SGHRS and CDR2 is YFSETQ. The CDR3 spells CASSSWTSGGADSYNEQFF. The CDR3 DNA is TGCGCCAGCAGCAGCTGGACTAGCGGGGGGGCCGACTCCTACAATGAGCAGTTCTTC.

The J gene is TRBJ1-1, the V gene TRBV4-2; no clear D. This CDR3 contains 12 residues. Germline CDR1 LGHNA, CDR2 YNFKEQ. The V and J ends lost 1 base and 3 bases respectively, with 3 bases between them. DNA for the CDR3: TGTGCCAGCAGCCAAGTGGACACTGAAGCTTTCTTT. Residues: CASSQVDTEAFF.

V gene TRBV10-3 combines with J gene TRBJ1-1; unclear D gene. Germline values: CDR1 ENHRY, CDR2 SYGVKD. This CDR3 is built from 16 residues. V lost 6 bases and J 0 bases, leaving 17 bases between the germline ends. The CDR3 reads CAISAVGGAVNTEAFF. CDR3 DNA sequence: TGTGCCATCAGCGCGGTGGGTGGCGCCGTGAACACTGAAGCTTTCTTT.

CDR3 DNA: TGTGCCAGCAGTTACAAACCGACAGGGCCCAAAAACATTCAGTACTTC. It is translated as CASSYKPTGPKNIQYF. This rearrangement joins TRBV6-5 to TRBJ2-4; 7 positions agree with TRBD1. The junction had 6 bases not matched to a gene; V was cut back by 2 bases and J by 2 bases. Germline CDR1 is MNHEY and CDR2 is SVGAGI. The CDR3 covers 16 residues.

This clone was seen only a few times. The rearrangement links TRBV2 to TRBJ1-1; 8 positions agree with TRBD1. The CDR3 spans 14 residues. The germline CDR1 and CDR2 sequences are SNHLY and FYNNEI. With 6 bases clipped from V and 5 bases from J, the junction kept 8 bases outside the gene matches. Here the CDR3 reads CASSTGGKGTEAFF. Written as DNA, the CDR3 is TGTGCCAGCAGCACAGGGGGAAAGGGGACTGAAGCTTTCTTT.

The chain joins TRBV7-9 to TRBJ2-7, with TRBD1 matching 9 bases. CDR3 length equals 15 residues. The V gene's germline CDR1 is SEHNR and CDR2 FQNEAQ (reference sequence). The junction had 6 bases not matched to a gene; V was cut back by 3 bases and J by 3 bases. CDR3 in amino acids: CASSFLQGARYEQYF. The CDR3 nucleotides read TGTGCCAGCAGCTTTTTACAGGGGGCCCGCTACGAGCAGTACTTC.

The chain recombines TRBV5-1 with TRBJ2-3, with a weak D call TRBD2 (5 bases). CDR3 length equals 15 residues. V was clipped by 4 bases and J by 3 bases, with 15 bases between them. Germline V gene lookup returns CDR1 SGHRS and CDR2 YFSETQ. The CDR3 spells CASSGDGERTDTQYF. CDR3 bases: TGCGCCAGCAGCGGGGATGGGGAGAGAACAGATACGCAGTATTTT.

This clone was found a few times. This chain links TRBV19 with TRBJ2-7; tentatively, D is TRBD1 (7 bases). V lost 3 bases, J lost 0 bases, and 12 bases lay in between. Germline-derived CDR1 and CDR2 are LNHDA and SQIVND (reference sequence). The CDR3 runs to 15 residues. In DNA, the CDR3 is TGTGCCAGTAGTATTGGGCAGGGGGGCTCCTACGAGCAGTACTTC. This sequence encodes CASSIGQGGSYEQYF. The complete variable domain, with remaining parts taken from reference TRBV19 and TRBJ2-7, reads DGGITQSPKYLFRKEGQNVTLSCEQNLNHDAMYWYRQDPGQGLRLIYYSQIVNDFQKGDIAEGYSVSREKKESFPLTVTSAQKNPTAFYLCASSIGQGGSYEQYFGPGTRLTVT.

On this clone itself: Other DNA sequences in this sample translate to the same CDR3. The V call is TRBV9, the J call TRBJ2-5, with D perhaps TRBD1 or TRBD2 (5 bases each). In germline, CDR1 is SGDLS, CDR2 YYNGEE. The V and J ends lost 0 bases and 5 bases respectively, with 11 bases between them. This CDR3 spans 14 amino acids. CDR3 amino acids: CASSVDRGWETQYF. CDR3 coding DNA: TGTGCCAGCAGCGTAGATCGGGGCTGGGAGACCCAGTACTTC.

This sequence joins TRBV5-1 and TRBJ2-7; tentative D call: TRBD2 (7 bases). Germline lookup yields CDR1 SGHRS and CDR2 YFSETQ. This CDR3 has 15 amino acids. Trimming took off 0 bases at V and 2 bases at J, with 12 bases between the two ends. DNA for the CDR3: TGCGCCAGCAGCTTGGAGTGGGAGGGGGCCTACGAGCAGTACTTC. The encoded protein is CASSLEWEGAYEQYF.

The chain is built from TRBV18 and TRBJ1-1; 8 bases map to TRBD1. Germline trimming cut 3 bases from V and 11 bases from J; bases unmatched to any gene: 14. The length of the CDR3 is 15 residues. Germline V gives CDR1 KGHSH, CDR2 LQKENI. CDR3: CASSPVQGATEWAFF. CDR3 nucleotide sequence: TGTGCCAGCTCACCTGTCCAGGGGGCCACCGAGTGGGCTTTCTTT. The full variable domain, completed using reference TRBV18 and TRBJ1-1, is NAGVMQNPRHLVRRRGQEARLRCSPMKGHSHVYWYRQLPEEGLKFMVYLQKENIIDESGMPKERFSAEFPKEGPSILRIQQVVRGDSAAYFCASSPVQGATEWAFFGQGTRLTVV.

The chain carries TRBV25-1 and TRBJ1-4; the match to TRBD1 covers 8 bases. This CDR3 contains 16 residues. The germline gives CDR1 MGHDK, CDR2 SYGVNS. J was trimmed by 7 bases and V by 2 bases; bases with no gene match: 9. This CDR3 reads CASSEGQQGGFEKLFF. The CDR3 DNA reads as TGTGCCAGCAGTGAAGGTCAACAGGGGGGTTTTGAAAAACTGTTTTTT.

J is TRBJ1-2 and V is TRBV2; unclear D gene. CDR3 length equals 16 residues. Germline V gene sequence: CDR1 SNHLY, CDR2 FYNNEI. The ends were cut back, 5 bases at V and 4 bases at J, with 20 bases in the middle. The CDR3 nucleotides are TGTGCCAGCAGTATCGTTGTCGGCAGTCGCTCCTATGGCTACACCTTC. Its translation is CASSIVVGSRSYGYTF.

This chain links TRBV11-1 with TRBJ2-5; D is possibly TRBD1 (5 bases). TRBJ2-7 matches the DNA end more closely, so the J call is doubtful. The CDR3 covers 13 residues. CDR1 and CDR2 from the germline V gene are SGHAT and FQDESV (reference sequence). The CDR3 sequence is CASSLGQGREQYF. The DNA for the CDR3 is TGTGCCAGCAGCTTGGGGCAGGGCCGCGAGCAGTACTTC.